This TCR beta chain was recovered during a study of cytomegalovirus exposure and HLA in healthy donors. Study-level information: Around 83% of around 400 genotyped donors fell in the Caucasian-associated ancestry cluster. Study-wide findings and caveats: Further analysis, carried out later, found HLA-associated TCR beta chains more clonally expanded than equally common other chains. Reportedly, fewer N-insertions than the approximately 700-donor mean appeared in an Asian-associated ancestry cluster in a later analysis.

PCR was performed using 60 Vbeta and 13 Jbeta primers. In the original analysis: An analysis performed later counted roughly 79 million unique TCR beta chains (approximately 10 million of them shared). Sequencing was performed with immunoSEQ multiplex PCR; in TCRdb, only in-frame clones are kept and a portion is missing. V, J and clone size are those of that table, while D and trimming were read from the DNA. This sample's table reports around 100,000 clones. Turning to this clone: Its specificity is not known.

This sequence was found in a man in his forties or fifties in good health and CMV-seronegative. The source material was PBMCs.

This CDR3 is CASSPVGGRDEQYF. In DNA form, the CDR3 reads TGTGCCAGCTCACCAGTAGGGGGCAGGGACGAGCAGTACTTC. The V gene is TRBV18, the J gene TRBJ2-7; TRBD1 matches at 7 bases. The germline gives CDR1 KGHSH, CDR2 LQKENI. The CDR3 covers 14 residues. V gave up 2 bases and J gave up 5 bases; unmatched junction bases: 6.